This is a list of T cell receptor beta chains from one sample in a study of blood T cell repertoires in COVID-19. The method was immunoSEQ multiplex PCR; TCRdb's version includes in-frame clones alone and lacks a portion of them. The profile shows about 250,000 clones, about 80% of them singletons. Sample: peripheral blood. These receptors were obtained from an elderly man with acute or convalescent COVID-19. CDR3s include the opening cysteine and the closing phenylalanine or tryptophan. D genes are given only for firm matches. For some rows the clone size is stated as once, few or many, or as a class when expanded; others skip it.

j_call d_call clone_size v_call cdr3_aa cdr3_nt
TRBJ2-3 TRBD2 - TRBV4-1 CASSQGAGGLGDTQYF TGCGCCAGCAGCCAAGGTGCGGGGGGGTTAGGAGATACGCAGTATTTT
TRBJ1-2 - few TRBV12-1 CASSFSGDEDGYTF TGTGCCAGCAGCTTTTCAGGGGATGAGGATGGCTACACCTTC
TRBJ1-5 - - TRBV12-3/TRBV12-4 CASREGNQPQHF TGTGCCAGCAGGGAGGGGAATCAGCCCCAGCATTTT
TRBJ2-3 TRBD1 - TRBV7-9 CASSRQGQGAGDTQYF TGTGCCAGCAGCAGACAGGGACAGGGGGCTGGTGATACGCAGTATTTT
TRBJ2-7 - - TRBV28 CASKTVLSPYEQYF TGTGCCAGCAAAACCGTTCTATCCCCCTACGAGCAGTACTTC
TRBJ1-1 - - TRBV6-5 CAITGRGNTEAFF TGTGCCATTACAGGGAGGGGGAACACTGAAGCTTTCTTT
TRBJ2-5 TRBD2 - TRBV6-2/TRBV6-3 CASSYGLAGVGTQYF TGTGCCAGCAGTTACGGTTTAGCGGGAGTCGGGACCCAGTACTTC
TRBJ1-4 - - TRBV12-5 CASGLTVKNEKLFF TGTGCTAGTGGGTTGACAGTGAAGAATGAAAAACTGTTTTTT
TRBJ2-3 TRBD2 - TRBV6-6 CASSYVAGGRADTQYF TGTGCCAGCAGTTACGTGGCGGGAGGCCGGGCAGATACGCAGTATTTT
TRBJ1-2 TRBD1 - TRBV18 CASSPAVPGGERGYTF TGTGCCAGCTCACCAGCCGTGCCAGGGGGCGAGCGAGGCTACACCTTC
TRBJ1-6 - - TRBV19 CASSIRGDASNSPLHF TGTGCCAGTAGTATCCGGGGGGACGCCTCTAATTCACCCCTCCACTTT
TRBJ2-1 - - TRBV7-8 CASSPYRRQFF TGTGCCAGCAGCCCCTACAGGAGGCAGTTCTTC
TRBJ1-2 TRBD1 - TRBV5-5 CASSAEPGQGIGYTF TGTGCCAGCAGCGCCGAACCGGGACAGGGAATTGGCTACACCTTC
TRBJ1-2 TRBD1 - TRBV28 CATRQGANYGYTF TGTGCCACCCGACAGGGGGCTAACTATGGCTACACCTTC